A selection of T cell receptor beta chains follows, all from one sample in a study of T cell responses to AZD1222 COVID-19 vaccine. The method was immunoSEQ multiplex PCR; TCRdb's version includes in-frame clones alone and lacks a portion of them. The sample has about 180,000 clones, roughly 91% seen once. The specimen was peripheral blood, collected 28 days after the second dose of the MenACWY control vaccine. These receptors came from an adult who received the MenACWY meningococcal vaccine as a control. The CDR3 runs from the conserved cysteine through the conserved F or W. A D gene is named only where the DNA matches it firmly. Size is omitted from some rows. Given values are once, few, many or a class for expanded clones.

D gene: .
V gene: TRBV5-1
clone size: .
J gene: TRBJ1-2
CDR3 DNA: TGCGCCAGCAGCTTGGTTAGGGGGGCGGACTATGGCTACACCTTC
CDR3 protein: CASSLVRGADYGYTF

D gene: .
V gene: TRBV6-5
clone size: .
J gene: TRBJ1-1
CDR3 DNA: TGTGCCAGCAGTTACAGGGGCCTGAACACTGAAGCTTTCTTT
CDR3 protein: CASSYRGLNTEAFF

D gene: TRBD2
V gene: TRBV5-4
clone size: .
J gene: TRBJ2-2
CDR3 DNA: TGTGCCAGCAGCTTGTCCCCGGGACTAGAGGCCGGGGAGCTGTTTTTT
CDR3 protein: CASSLSPGLEAGELFF

D gene: .
V gene: TRBV9
clone size: .
J gene: TRBJ1-3
CDR3 DNA: TGTGCCAGCAGCGTAGGGACCATCGGAAACACCATATATTTT
CDR3 protein: CASSVGTIGNTIYF

D gene: TRBD2
V gene: TRBV4-2
clone size: once
J gene: TRBJ2-2
CDR3 DNA: TGTGCCAGCAGCCAAGTAAGCGGGGTTACACCCGGGGAGCTGTTTTTT
CDR3 protein: CASSQVSGVTPGELFF

D gene: .
V gene: TRBV6-1
clone size: once
J gene: TRBJ1-1
CDR3 DNA: TGTGCCAGCAGTGAAACAGAGAACACTGAAGCTTTCTTT
CDR3 protein: CASSETENTEAFF

D gene: .
V gene: TRBV18
clone size: .
J gene: TRBJ1-1
CDR3 DNA: TGTGCCAGCTCTCCCGGGACGATAAACACTGAAGCTTTCTTT
CDR3 protein: CASSPGTINTEAFF

D gene: .
V gene: TRBV19
clone size: .
J gene: TRBJ1-2
CDR3 DNA: TGTGCCAGTAAATGGGGCCAAACCAACTATGGCTACACCTTC
CDR3 protein: CASKWGQTNYGYTF

D gene: .
V gene: TRBV6-1
clone size: .
J gene: TRBJ2-3
CDR3 DNA: TGTGCCAGCAGTGAACAGAACACAGATACGCAGTATTTT
CDR3 protein: CASSEQNTDTQYF

D gene: TRBD1
V gene: TRBV3-1/TRBV3-2
clone size: once
J gene: TRBJ1-2
CDR3 DNA: TGTGCCAGCAGCCCTATCGCAGGGGGGGAACTTAACTATGGCTACACCTTC
CDR3 protein: CASSPIAGGELNYGYTF

D gene: TRBD1
V gene: TRBV7-2
clone size: .
J gene: TRBJ2-1
CDR3 DNA: TGTGCCAGCAGCTACGACAGGGGAACCTACAATGAGCAGTTCTTC
CDR3 protein: CASSYDRGTYNEQFF

D gene: TRBD2
V gene: TRBV7-8
clone size: .
J gene: TRBJ2-7
CDR3 DNA: TGTGCCAGCAGCAGAGCGGGGGAGCAGTACTTC
CDR3 protein: CASSRAGEQYF

D gene: .
V gene: TRBV3-1/TRBV3-2
clone size: .
J gene: TRBJ2-3
CDR3 DNA: TGTGCCAGCAGCCGACGGGGGACAGATACGCAGTATTTT
CDR3 protein: CASSRRGTDTQYF

D gene: TRBD2
V gene: TRBV7-9
clone size: .
J gene: TRBJ2-5
CDR3 DNA: TGTGCCGGGGGAGGGCGGGGGGAAGAGACCCAGTACTTC
CDR3 protein: CAGGGRGEETQYF

D gene: .
V gene: TRBV19
clone size: .
J gene: TRBJ2-1
CDR3 DNA: TGTGCCAGTAGTTCGGGCTCAACCTACAATGAGCAGTTCTTC
CDR3 protein: CASSSGSTYNEQFF

D gene: .
V gene: TRBV27
clone size: .
J gene: TRBJ2-7
CDR3 DNA: TGTGCCAGCAGTGCCGCGCGTGGAAAATACGAGCAGTACTTC
CDR3 protein: CASSAARGKYEQYF

D gene: .
V gene: TRBV9
clone size: .
J gene: TRBJ2-3
CDR3 DNA: TGTGCCAGCAGCGTAAGGGGCTCTGGAACAGATACGCAGTATTTT
CDR3 protein: CASSVRGSGTDTQYF

D gene: .
V gene: TRBV13
clone size: .
J gene: TRBJ1-4
CDR3 DNA: TGTGCCAGCAGCAAACGGAGGGTGCGTGATGAAAAACTGTTTTTT
CDR3 protein: CASSKRRVRDEKLFF

D gene: .
V gene: TRBV29-1
clone size: .
J gene: TRBJ1-6
CDR3 DNA: TGCAGCGTTGGACAGTTCCTCAATTCACCCCTCCACTTT
CDR3 protein: CSVGQFLNSPLHF

D gene: .
V gene: TRBV21-1
clone size: .
J gene: TRBJ1-1
CDR3 DNA: TGTGCCAGCAGCCCCGTGGACCCCCTCTCCACTGAAGCTTTCTTT
CDR3 protein: CASSPVDPLSTEAFF

D gene: .
V gene: TRBV3-1/TRBV3-2
clone size: .
J gene: TRBJ1-3
CDR3 DNA: TGTGCCAGCAGCCTAAGGGGTGTGGAAAACACCATATATTTT
CDR3 protein: CASSLRGVENTIYF

D gene: .
V gene: TRBV21-1
clone size: once
J gene: TRBJ1-1
CDR3 DNA: TGTGCCAGCAGAGCGCCGCCAAGGGAATCGGGAGCTTTCTTT
CDR3 protein: CASRAPPRESGAFF

D gene: .
V gene: TRBV5-1
clone size: once
J gene: TRBJ1-1
CDR3 DNA: TGCGCCAGCAGCTTGTCAGGGGATGACACTGAAGCTTTCTTT
CDR3 protein: CASSLSGDDTEAFF

D gene: TRBD1
V gene: TRBV27
clone size: once
J gene: TRBJ2-4
CDR3 DNA: TGTGCCAGCAGTTTTTGGGGGACAGCAAAAAACATTCAGTACTTC
CDR3 protein: CASSFWGTAKNIQYF

D gene: .
V gene: TRBV15
clone size: .
J gene: TRBJ1-2
CDR3 DNA: TGTGCCACCAGCAGAGATATAACATTCCCCTATGGCTACACCTTC
CDR3 protein: CATSRDITFPYGYTF

D gene: TRBD2
V gene: TRBV5-1
clone size: .
J gene: TRBJ2-1
CDR3 DNA: TGCGCCAGCAGCTTGCGTAGCGGGGGACCTACGCTCTACAATGAGCAGTTCTTC
CDR3 protein: CASSLRSGGPTLYNEQFF

D gene: .
V gene: TRBV27
clone size: few
J gene: TRBJ1-4
CDR3 DNA: TGTGCCAGCAGTTTAGGGGCAACTAATGAAAAACTGTTTTTT
CDR3 protein: CASSLGATNEKLFF

D gene: TRBD2
V gene: TRBV7-6
clone size: .
J gene: TRBJ2-7
CDR3 DNA: TGTGCCAGCAGCTTAGGAGCGGGGGGGCCTCAGTACTTC
CDR3 protein: CASSLGAGGPQYF

D gene: .
V gene: TRBV21-1
clone size: .
J gene: TRBJ2-2
CDR3 DNA: TGTGCCAGCAGCACCTACCCAGACAGGGGGAACACCGGGGAGCTGTTTTTT
CDR3 protein: CASSTYPDRGNTGELFF

D gene: .
V gene: TRBV10-3
clone size: .
J gene: TRBJ2-2
CDR3 DNA: TGTGCCATCAGTGAAGCCGGGACACCGAACACCGGGGAGCTGTTTTTT
CDR3 protein: CAISEAGTPNTGELFF

D gene: .
V gene: TRBV9
clone size: .
J gene: TRBJ1-4
CDR3 DNA: TGTGCCAGCAGCCCGGCAGGGCACAGGCTAAATGAAAAACTGTTTTTT
CDR3 protein: CASSPAGHRLNEKLFF

D gene: .
V gene: TRBV2
clone size: .
J gene: TRBJ1-4
CDR3 DNA: TGTGCCAGCGGGATCCTACAGGGTGAAAAACTGTTTTTT
CDR3 protein: CASGILQGEKLFF

D gene: .
V gene: TRBV3-1/TRBV3-2
clone size: .
J gene: TRBJ1-2
CDR3 DNA: TGTGCCAGCAGCCGGGGTAGTTGGGGTGGCTACACCTTC
CDR3 protein: CASSRGSWGGYTF

D gene: TRBD1
V gene: TRBV18
clone size: .
J gene: TRBJ1-1
CDR3 DNA: TGTGCCAGCTCCCATGGGGGGGACAGGGGGCCGGGCACTGAAGCTTTCTTT
CDR3 protein: CASSHGGDRGPGTEAFF

D gene: TRBD1
V gene: TRBV7-2
clone size: .
J gene: TRBJ1-2
CDR3 DNA: TGTGCCAGCAGCTTCCGGGACAGGTTACAATCTCGGGGCTACACCTTC
CDR3 protein: CASSFRDRLQSRGYTF

D gene: .
V gene: TRBV29-1
clone size: .
J gene: TRBJ1-2
CDR3 DNA: TGCAGCGTTTGGGGGGCGGGTGGCTACACCTTC
CDR3 protein: CSVWGAGGYTF

D gene: TRBD1
V gene: TRBV10-3
clone size: .
J gene: TRBJ1-2
CDR3 DNA: TGTGCCATCAGTGCAGCGGGACAGGGGTCAACTAACTATGGCTACACCTTC
CDR3 protein: CAISAAGQGSTNYGYTF

D gene: .
V gene: TRBV6-5
clone size: .
J gene: TRBJ1-1
CDR3 DNA: TGTGCCAGCAGTTATTTCGGACGGCCTATGAACACTGAAGCTTTCTTT
CDR3 protein: CASSYFGRPMNTEAFF

D gene: .
V gene: TRBV5-4
clone size: .
J gene: TRBJ1-3
CDR3 DNA: TGTGCCAGCAGCTCTAAGAGCTCTGGAAACACCATATATTTT
CDR3 protein: CASSSKSSGNTIYF

D gene: .
V gene: TRBV6-5
clone size: .
J gene: TRBJ1-2
CDR3 DNA: TGTGCCAGCAGTTACGGCCCGGGGGGCAATAGTGGCTACACCTTC
CDR3 protein: CASSYGPGGNSGYTF

D gene: .
V gene: TRBV5-1
clone size: .
J gene: TRBJ2-3
CDR3 DNA: TGCGCCAGCAGCTTGGGGGCGGGGGCCACAGATACGCAGTATTTT
CDR3 protein: CASSLGAGATDTQYF

D gene: TRBD1
V gene: TRBV7-2
clone size: .
J gene: TRBJ1-5
CDR3 DNA: TGTGCCAGCAGCTTTTCCGGACAGGGCACTCAGCCCCAGCATTTT
CDR3 protein: CASSFSGQGTQPQHF

D gene: .
V gene: TRBV6-5
clone size: .
J gene: TRBJ1-6
CDR3 DNA: TGTGCCAGCAGCGCGGCAGGGGCACCCCTCCACTTT
CDR3 protein: CASSAAGAPLHF

D gene: .
V gene: TRBV10-3
clone size: .
J gene: TRBJ2-5
CDR3 DNA: TGTGCCATCAGTGGGTTAAACGTCCAAGAGACCCAGTACTTC
CDR3 protein: CAISGLNVQETQYF

D gene: .
V gene: TRBV18
clone size: once
J gene: TRBJ2-7
CDR3 DNA: TGTGCCAGCTCACCGGCCACCTACGAGCAGTACTTC
CDR3 protein: CASSPATYEQYF

D gene: .
V gene: TRBV9
clone size: .
J gene: TRBJ1-3
CDR3 DNA: TGTGCCAGCAGCTCCGGGGACGTGAGAAACACCATATATTTT
CDR3 protein: CASSSGDVRNTIYF

D gene: .
V gene: TRBV5-1
clone size: .
J gene: TRBJ1-1
CDR3 DNA: TGCGCCAGCAGCTATGACTATTCGAACACTGAAGCTTTCTTT
CDR3 protein: CASSYDYSNTEAFF

D gene: .
V gene: TRBV7-6
clone size: few
J gene: TRBJ1-3
CDR3 DNA: TGTGCCAGCAGCTCCGAAACAGGAATATCTGGAAACACCATATATTTT
CDR3 protein: CASSSETGISGNTIYF

D gene: .
V gene: TRBV7-9
clone size: .
J gene: TRBJ2-1
CDR3 DNA: TGTGCCAGCAGCTTGCGGGGGCCCTCCTACAATGAGCAGTTCTTC
CDR3 protein: CASSLRGPSYNEQFF

D gene: TRBD2
V gene: TRBV7-3
clone size: .
J gene: TRBJ2-7
CDR3 DNA: TGTGCCAGCAGCTCGACTAGCGGGGGACCCTACGAGCAGTACTTC
CDR3 protein: CASSSTSGGPYEQYF

D gene: .
V gene: TRBV27
clone size: .
J gene: TRBJ2-1
CDR3 DNA: TGTGCCAGCAGTTTAGGGGGGGCCGGTAATGAGCAGTTCTTC
CDR3 protein: CASSLGGAGNEQFF

D gene: .
V gene: TRBV5-8
clone size: once
J gene: TRBJ1-3
CDR3 DNA: TGTGCCAGCAGCTTTGAAGGGGTGGACGGAAAGTACTCTGGAAACACCATATATTTT
CDR3 protein: CASSFEGVDGKYSGNTIYF

D gene: TRBD2
V gene: TRBV5-4
clone size: .
J gene: TRBJ2-3
CDR3 DNA: TGTGCCAGCAGCCTCCAGCGGGGGAGTTCGGGAGATACGCAGTATTTT
CDR3 protein: CASSLQRGSSGDTQYF

D gene: .
V gene: TRBV6-2/TRBV6-3
clone size: once
J gene: TRBJ2-1
CDR3 DNA: TGTGCCAGCAGTTACCAGGCTAGCTTCTACAATGAGCAGTTCTTC
CDR3 protein: CASSYQASFYNEQFF

D gene: .
V gene: TRBV5-4
clone size: .
J gene: TRBJ1-3
CDR3 DNA: TGTGCCAGCAGCTTGAACAGGGCCGGAAACACCATATATTTT
CDR3 protein: CASSLNRAGNTIYF

D gene: .
V gene: TRBV5-6
clone size: once
J gene: TRBJ2-7
CDR3 DNA: TGTGCCAGCAGCTTGGGCCCCGCAGGGGGGGTTTCATACGAGCAGTACTTC
CDR3 protein: CASSLGPAGGVSYEQYF

D gene: .
V gene: TRBV7-2
clone size: .
J gene: TRBJ1-5
CDR3 DNA: TGTGCCAGCAGCTTTTGGGACCAGCCCCAGCATTTT
CDR3 protein: CASSFWDQPQHF